This record covers a single TCR beta chain. These data are taken from a study of blood T cell repertoires in COVID-19. On the study more broadly: Spain, Italy and the United States supplied samples that represented acute and convalescent COVID-19. The cDNA or gDNA used as material had been derived from T cells, B-cell-depleted T cells, or PBMCs.

The V end was cut by 7 bases, the J end by 5 bases, with 11 bases between. Germline CDR1 MNHEY, CDR2 SVGAGI. The CDR3 is made up of 12 amino acids. Data came from immunoSEQ multiplex PCR; TCRdb stores just in-frame clones and leaves some out. The sample contains a few hundred thousand clones, roughly 89% of which appear only once. Each participant's cohort was designated according to participant-reported clinical history. This rearrangement joins TRBV6-5 to TRBJ1-1; D unresolved. Sequences were obtained from PBMCs or T cells enriched from blood (not recorded which). This clonotype was sampled from a woman under 30 with acute COVID-19. CDR3 nucleotide sequence: TGTGCCAGCAAGTGGGCGGGGACTGAAGCTTTCTTT. It codes for CASKWAGTEAFF.